This entry features one T cell receptor (beta chain) sequence. The antigen is undetermined. At the DNA level, this CDR3 is encoded by other sequences in the same sample as well. These data are taken from a study of cytomegalovirus exposure and HLA in healthy donors. General observations from the study: The authors assumed roughly uniform sequencing depth across donors for presence/absence analyses.

The CDR3 spans 14 residues. V was shortened by 4 bases and J by 2 bases, with 11 bases between the two germline ends. CDR1 and CDR2 from the germline V gene are SNHLY and FYNNEI. The donors gave bone marrow, and they were healthy. The PCR employed 60 Vbeta primers together with 13 Jbeta primers. Clones were sequenced by immunoSEQ multiplex PCR, and TCRdb holds only the in-frame ones, with some missing. Among 90,000 to 110,000 clones listed, over 75% were seen once. The sample was PBMCs. The sequence was collected from a man younger than 45 in good health and CMV-seropositive. The genes are TRBV2 and TRBJ1-1, with D possibly matching TRBD1 (6 bases). CDR3 residues: CASSAGGGNTEAFF. Written as DNA, the CDR3 is TGTGCCAGCAGTGCGGGGGGCGGTAACACTGAAGCTTTCTTT.